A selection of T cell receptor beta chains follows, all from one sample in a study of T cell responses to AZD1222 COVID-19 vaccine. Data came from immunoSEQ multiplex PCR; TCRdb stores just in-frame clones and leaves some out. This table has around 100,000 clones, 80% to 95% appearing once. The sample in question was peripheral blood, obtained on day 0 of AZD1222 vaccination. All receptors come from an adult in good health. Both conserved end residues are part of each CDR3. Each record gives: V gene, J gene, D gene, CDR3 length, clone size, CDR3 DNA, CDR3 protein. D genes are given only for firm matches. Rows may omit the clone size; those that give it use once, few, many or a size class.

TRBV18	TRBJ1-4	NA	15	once	TGTGCCAGCTCACCAGGCACTGTTCTCAATGAAAAACTGTTTTTT	CASSPGTVLNEKLFF
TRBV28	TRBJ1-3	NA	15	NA	TGTGCCAGCAGTTTCCTCGGTGCCTTTGGAAACACCATATATTTT	CASSFLGAFGNTIYF
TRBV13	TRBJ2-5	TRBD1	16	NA	TGTGCCAGCAGCCGGGAGACAGGGGGTTTGGGGGAGACCCAGTACTTC	CASSRETGGLGETQYF
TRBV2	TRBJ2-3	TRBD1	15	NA	TGTGCCAGCAGTGCTTTAGGGACAGTGACAGATACGCAGTATTTT	CASSALGTVTDTQYF
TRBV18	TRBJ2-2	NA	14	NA	TGTGCCAGCTCACCACCGAGCCATTCCGGGGAGCTGTTTTTT	CASSPPSHSGELFF
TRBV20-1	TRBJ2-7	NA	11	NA	TGCAGTGCTAGTGGCTTCTACGAGCAGTACTTC	CSASGFYEQYF
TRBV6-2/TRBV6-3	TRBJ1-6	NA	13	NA	TGTGCCAGCAGTGACATCAGGGGTTCACCCCTCCACTTT	CASSDIRGSPLHF
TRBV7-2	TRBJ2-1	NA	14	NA	TGTGCCAGCAGCTTAGGGCTAGTAACGGATGAGCAGTTCTTC	CASSLGLVTDEQFF
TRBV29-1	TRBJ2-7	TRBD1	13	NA	TGCAGCGGAACAGGGGGGCCTTTCTACGAGCAGTACTTC	CSGTGGPFYEQYF
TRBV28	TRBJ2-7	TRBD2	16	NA	TGTGCCAGCAACGGCCCGGGACTAGCGGGACCCTACGAGCAGTACTTC	CASNGPGLAGPYEQYF
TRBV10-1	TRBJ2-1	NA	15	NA	TGCGCCAGCAGTGAGAGGCTAGTAGGCCACAATGAGCAGTTCTTC	CASSERLVGHNEQFF
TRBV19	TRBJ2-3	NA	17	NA	TGTGCCAGTAGTACCCGGTTCTCGAGCGGGAGCACAGATACGCAGTATTTT	CASSTRFSSGSTDTQYF
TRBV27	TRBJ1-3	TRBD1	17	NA	TGTGCCAGCACCCCCCAGCCACAGGGGGCGTCTGGAAACACCATATATTTT	CASTPQPQGASGNTIYF
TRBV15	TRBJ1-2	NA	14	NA	TGTGCCACCAGCAGAGATCCTCAAAACTATGGCTACACCTTC	CATSRDPQNYGYTF
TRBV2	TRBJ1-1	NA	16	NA	TGTGCCAGCAGTTCACCCCACCAGGTCTCGGGCACTGAAGCTTTCTTT	CASSSPHQVSGTEAFF
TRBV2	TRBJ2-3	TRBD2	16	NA	TGTGCCAGCAGTGAAGCGGGGACTAGAACCACAGATACGCAGTATTTT	CASSEAGTRTTDTQYF
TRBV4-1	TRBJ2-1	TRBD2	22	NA	TGCGCCAGCAGCCCCGCCGCCGTCAGGTCTTGGGTAGCGGGAGGGCCGTCGGGGGAGCAGTTCTTC	CASSPAAVRSWVAGGPSGEQFF
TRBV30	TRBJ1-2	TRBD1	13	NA	TGTGCCTGGAGTGCCGGGACAGGGAGAGGCTACACCTTC	CAWSAGTGRGYTF
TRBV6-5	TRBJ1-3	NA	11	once	TGTGCCAGCAGGGGCGCGGACACCATATATTTT	CASRGADTIYF
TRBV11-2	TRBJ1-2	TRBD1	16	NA	TGTGCCAGCAGCTCCTCCGGGACAGGGGCCGCCTATGGCTACACCTTC	CASSSSGTGAAYGYTF
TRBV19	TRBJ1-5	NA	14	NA	TGTGCCAGTAGTATTAACAGGGGCAATCAGCCCCAGCATTTT	CASSINRGNQPQHF
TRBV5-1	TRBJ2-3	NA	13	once	TGCGCCAGCAGCTTGTTTGGACAGGATACGCAGTATTTT	CASSLFGQDTQYF
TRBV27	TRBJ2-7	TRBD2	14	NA	TGTGCCAGCAGTTTAATGGTAGCGGGAGGTGAGCAGTACTTC	CASSLMVAGGEQYF
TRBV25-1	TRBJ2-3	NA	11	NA	TGTGCCAGCAGGGGGAGGGATACGCAGTATTTT	CASRGRDTQYF
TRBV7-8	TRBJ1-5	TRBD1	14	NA	TGTGCCAGCAGACAGGGACAGCTCGCTGGGCCCCAGCATTTT	CASRQGQLAGPQHF
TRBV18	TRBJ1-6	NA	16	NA	TGTGCCAGCTCACATGAGGGATTGACCTATAATTCACCCCTCCACTTT	CASSHEGLTYNSPLHF
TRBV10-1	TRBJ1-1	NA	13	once	TGCGCCAGCAGTGAACGGGTGGACACTGAAGCTTTCTTT	CASSERVDTEAFF
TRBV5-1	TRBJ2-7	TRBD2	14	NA	TGCGCCAGCAGCTCTAGACTAGCGGGAGTCGAGCAGTACTTC	CASSSRLAGVEQYF
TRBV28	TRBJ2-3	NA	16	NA	TGTGCCAGCAGTTTAACCAGGGATGATTCGGCAGATACGCAGTATTTT	CASSLTRDDSADTQYF
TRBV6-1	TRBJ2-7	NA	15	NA	TGTGCCAGCAGTGAAAGGGCCCTTAACGGCTACGAGCAGTACTTC	CASSERALNGYEQYF
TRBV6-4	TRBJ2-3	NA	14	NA	TGTGCCAGCAAAAGGGGCGAGGCCTCAGATACGCAGTATTTT	CASKRGEASDTQYF
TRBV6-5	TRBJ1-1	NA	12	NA	TGTGCCAGCAGAGCAGGGGACCCTGAAGCTTTCTTT	CASRAGDPEAFF
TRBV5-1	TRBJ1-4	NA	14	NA	TGCGCCAGCAGCTTGGGGAGCTTACGCGAAAAACTGTTTTTT	CASSLGSLREKLFF
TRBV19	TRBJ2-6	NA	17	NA	TGTGCCAGTAGTATAGACCCCCCTGGTTCTGGGGCCAACGTCCTGACTTTC	CASSIDPPGSGANVLTF
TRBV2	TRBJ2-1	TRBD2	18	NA	TGTGCCACTACGGCTGGGCGGGAGCGAACCTACCTAAACAATGAGCAGTTCTTC	CATTAGRERTYLNNEQFF
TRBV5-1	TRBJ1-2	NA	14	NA	TGCGCCAGCAGCCCCAGGGGAGGTGGCTATGGCTACACCTTC	CASSPRGGGYGYTF
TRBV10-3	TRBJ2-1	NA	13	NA	TGTGCCATCAGTGGCCCTACCTACAATGAGCAGTTCTTC	CAISGPTYNEQFF
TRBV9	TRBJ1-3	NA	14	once	TGTGCCAGCAGCGTAGGCGGGATCGGAAACACCATATATTTT	CASSVGGIGNTIYF
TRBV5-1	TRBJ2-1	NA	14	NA	TGCGCCAGCAGCCCGAGAGGGTTAAGGGATGAGCAGTTCTTC	CASSPRGLRDEQFF
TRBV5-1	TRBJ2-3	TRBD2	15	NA	TGCGCCAGCAGCCCTAGCGGGAGGGCCTTAGATACGCAGTATTTT	CASSPSGRALDTQYF
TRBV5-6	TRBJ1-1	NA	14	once	TGTGCCAGCAGCTTGCCCGTTTCCGGGGCTGAAGCTTTCTTT	CASSLPVSGAEAFF
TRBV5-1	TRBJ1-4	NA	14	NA	TGCGCCAGCAGCTACGGGACACCCGCTGAAAAACTGTTTTTT	CASSYGTPAEKLFF
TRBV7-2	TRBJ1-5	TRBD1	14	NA	TGTGCCAGCGCCGACAGGGTCGCCAATCAGCCCCAGCATTTT	CASADRVANQPQHF
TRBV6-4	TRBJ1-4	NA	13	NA	TGTGCCAGCAGTCGAACCATGAATGAAAAACTGTTTTTT	CASSRTMNEKLFF
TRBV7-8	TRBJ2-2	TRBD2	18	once	TGTGCCAGCAGCCATACGGGACTAGCGAGTGCGAACACCGGGGAGCTGTTTTTT	CASSHTGLASANTGELFF
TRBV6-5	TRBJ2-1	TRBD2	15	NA	TGTGCCAGCACCTCTGACGGGAGGGCAAGGAATGAGCAGTTCTTC	CASTSDGRARNEQFF
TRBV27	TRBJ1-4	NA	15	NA	TGTGCCAGCAGTGGACGGACATTCGCTAATGAAAAACTGTTTTTT	CASSGRTFANEKLFF
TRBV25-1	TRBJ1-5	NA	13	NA	TGTGCCAGCAGTCGCGGTTACAATCAGCCCCAGCATTTT	CASSRGYNQPQHF
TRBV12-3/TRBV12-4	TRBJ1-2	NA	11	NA	TGTGCCAGCAGTTTGCACTATGGCTACACCTTC	CASSLHYGYTF
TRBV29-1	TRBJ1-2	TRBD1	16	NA	TGCAGCGTTGAACCTGCGGGGACAGGGGAAGGGTATGGCTACACCTTC	CSVEPAGTGEGYGYTF
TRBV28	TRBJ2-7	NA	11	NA	TGTGCCAGCAGCCTTGGGTCAAAGCAGTACTTC	CASSLGSKQYF
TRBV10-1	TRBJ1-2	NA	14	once	TGCGCCAGCAACCCGGACAGCACCAACTATGGCTACACCTTC	CASNPDSTNYGYTF
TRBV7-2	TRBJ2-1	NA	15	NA	TGTGCCAGCAGCTTAGAGGGAGGCTCCTACAATGAGCAGTTCTTC	CASSLEGGSYNEQFF